The present T cell receptor beta chain was sequenced within a study of PD-L1 blockade in urothelial cancer. Each PCR received spiked synthetic TCR analog templates. The repertoire was sequenced with immunoSEQ multiplex PCR; TCRdb's copy has only in-frame clones and lacks some. The repertoire holds tens of thousands of clones, with 75% to 90% as singletons. Germline values: CDR1 LNHDA, CDR2 SQIVND (reference sequence). This CDR3 comprises 15 residues. V was clipped by 5 bases and J by 2 bases; unmatched bases: 6. The rearrangement uses TRBV19 and TRBJ1-5; 7 bases match TRBD1. Sequencing was performed on PBMCs, taken around atezolizumab (anti-PD-L1) treatment. The TCR was taken from a man in his fifties or sixties with urothelial cancer. CDR3 region: CASSPLQGRNQPQHF. CDR3 nucleotide sequence: TGTGCCAGTAGTCCCCTACAGGGGCGCAATCAGCCCCAGCATTTT.